Shown below are 18 T cell receptor beta chains from a single sample sequenced in a study of blood T cell repertoires in COVID-19. Assay: immunoSEQ multiplex PCR; the TCRdb copy retains only in-frame clones and omits some. Among 150,000 to 200,000 clones listed, about 76% were seen once. The sample consisted of peripheral blood. The receptors stem from a woman aged 40 to 55 with COVID-19, enrolled during active disease.

The chain recombines TRBV29-1 with TRBJ1-3; 8 nucleotides agree with TRBD1. The germline V gene has CDR1 SQVTM and CDR2 ANQGSEA. CDR3 length: 12 amino acids. Losses at the gene ends were 7 bases for V and 8 bases for J; bases not matched to a gene: 7. CDR3 loop: CSGGQGGDTIYF. For the CDR3, the DNA is TGCAGCGGCGGACAGGGCGGGGACACCATATATTTT.

This clone has just a few counts. The chain joins TRBV3-1 (or the pseudogene TRBV3-2) to TRBJ2-5; D possibly corresponds to TRBD2 (7 bases). This CDR3 spans 15 amino acids. In germline, CDR1 is LGHDT, CDR2 YNNKEL (reference sequence). V lost 1 base and J 2 bases, leaving 11 bases between the germline ends. DNA of the CDR3: TGTGCCAGCAGCCAAGTAGGGGGGGGACAAGAGACCCAGTACTTC. It encodes CASSQVGGGQETQYF.

In its sample, this clone was seen once. The chain uses TRBV2 and TRBJ1-4; 7 bases agree with TRBD1. The CDR3 is 14 amino acids. Germline assignment: CDR1 SNHLY and CDR2 FYNNEI. With 6 bases clipped from V and 0 bases from J, the junction kept 1 base outside the gene matches. The CDR3 sequence: CASRDRPTNEKLFF. Written as DNA, the CDR3 is TGTGCCAGCAGGGACAGGCCAACTAATGAAAAACTGTTTTTT.

This clone was counted between two and nine times. This chain uses TRBV6-5 with TRBJ1-2, with a weak D call TRBD1 (6 bases). Germline assignment: CDR1 MNHEY and CDR2 SVGAGI. CDR3 length: 15 residues. Between the trimmed V and J ends, which lost 4 bases and 4 bases, there was a span of 16 bases. The DNA of the CDR3 is TGTGCCAGCAGTTTCTTCGAGGGACACACCTATGGCTACACCTTC. This codes for CASSFFEGHTYGYTF.

The chain uses TRBV19 and TRBJ1-5, with D possibly TRBD1 on 5 matching bases. The V gene's germline CDR1 is LNHDA and CDR2 SQIVND (reference sequence). The CDR3 covers 14 residues. Trimming stripped 3 bases from V and 2 bases from J, with 8 bases between. CDR3 protein: CASSIIGGNQPQHF. The CDR3 region has the DNA TGTGCCAGTAGTATTATAGGGGGCAATCAGCCCCAGCATTTT. The variable domain in full, completed from reference TRBV19 and TRBJ1-5, reads DGGITQSPKYLFRKEGQNVTLSCEQNLNHDAMYWYRQDPGQGLRLIYYSQIVNDFQKGDIAEGYSVSREKKESFPLTVTSAQKNPTAFYLCASSIIGGNQPQHFGDGTRLSIL.

V usage is TRBV7-9 and J usage is TRBJ1-2, with a possible D match to TRBD1 (6 bases). Germline V gene sequence: CDR1 SEHNR, CDR2 FQNEAQ (reference sequence). Trimming took 6 bases from V and 4 from J, leaving 15 bases between them. The CDR3 is made up of 14 amino acids. The CDR3 reads CASRPIRGTYGYTF. The CDR3 nucleotides are TGTGCCAGCAGACCTATCAGGGGTACCTATGGCTACACCTTC.

The table lists this clone with a count of one. The sample has other DNA sequences that encode this CDR3 too. The chain links TRBV10-3 to TRBJ1-1; D is perhaps TRBD1 (6 bases). Trimming removed 6 bases at V and 0 bases at J, with 17 bases between. CDR1 and CDR2 (germline): ENHRY, SYGVKD. The CDR3 contains 16 residues. CDR3 nucleotides: TGTGCCATCAGCAGGGCGCGCGGGGGCCTGAACACTGAAGCTTTCTTT. As protein: CAISRARGGLNTEAFF.

The chain is built from TRBV19 and TRBJ1-1, with D perhaps TRBD1 (5 bases). Trimming removed 5 bases from V and 6 bases from J, with 7 bases in between. Germline V gene sequence: CDR1 LNHDA, CDR2 SQIVND (reference sequence). The CDR3 runs to 11 residues. The CDR3 nucleotides read TGTGCCAGTAGTTTGGGGCCTGAAGCTTTCTTT. It specifies CASSLGPEAFF.

In this sample, this clone turned up a few times. CDR3 DNA sequence: TGTGCCAGCAGCCAATGGACTAGGGGGAATGAGCAGTTCTTC. This gives the protein CASSQWTRGNEQFF. The V and J genes are TRBV3-1 (or the pseudogene TRBV3-2) and TRBJ2-1; maybe TRBD2 (7 bases). Deletions cut 2 bases from V and 7 bases from J, with 12 bases between. Germline values: CDR1 LGHDT, CDR2 YNNKEL (reference sequence). The CDR3 is 14 residues long.

The chain joins TRBV7-8 to TRBJ1-1; TRBD1 aligns across 7 bases. The germline V gene encodes CDR1 SGHVS and CDR2 FQNEAQ. The CDR3 extends over 15 amino acids. Trimming at V came to 5 bases and at J to 1 base, leaving 7 bases not matched to a gene. The CDR3 sequence: CASSAPGGGNTEAFF. DNA for the CDR3: TGTGCCAGCAGCGCACCAGGGGGAGGGAACACTGAAGCTTTCTTT.

The chain combines TRBV6-2 or TRBV6-3 with TRBJ1-1; 7 positions agree with TRBD1. The CDR3 extends over 13 amino acids. CDR1 is MNHEY and CDR2 is SVGEGT in the germline V gene. The ends lost 10 bases at V and 8 bases at J; junction bases unmatched: 13. DNA of the CDR3: TGTGCCACCACTTATGGACAGGCCAACGAAGCTTTCTTT. This translates into CATTYGQANEAFF.

The chain joins TRBV7-3 to TRBJ2-3; 7 bases are shared with TRBD2. CDR1 SGHTA and CDR2 FQGTGA come from the germline V gene. Trimming took 2 bases from V and 2 from J; bases not matched to a gene: 13. There are 18 residues in the CDR3. Here the CDR3 DNA reads TGTGCCAGCAGCTTAGCCCCCTCGGCGGGGGTTTCCACAGATACGCAGTATTTT. Its translation: CASSLAPSAGVSTDTQYF.

The J gene is TRBJ2-3, the V gene TRBV6-1; 7 bases fit TRBD2. Trimming cost V 1 base and J 7 bases; bases outside gene matches: 5. From germline, CDR1 is MNHNS and CDR2 SASEGT. This CDR3 spans 14 amino acids. As DNA, the CDR3 is TGTGCCAGCAGTGAAGGCAGCGGGGCCAATACGCAGTATTTT. As protein: CASSEGSGANTQYF.

The chain is built from TRBV30 and TRBJ1-3; 7 nucleotides agree with TRBD1. Germline V gene data show CDR1 as GTSNPN and CDR2 as SVGIG (reference sequence). The CDR3 sequence is 14 residues long. Trimming cost V 0 bases and J 4 bases; bases outside gene matches: 3. The CDR3, as DNA: TGTGCCTGGAGTGTAACGACAGGGGGAAACACCATATATTTT. Translation gives CAWSVTTGGNTIYF.

The chain employs TRBV18 and TRBJ2-5; D gene unclear. Trimming took off 2 bases at V and 5 bases at J, with 12 bases between the two ends. CDR1 and CDR2 from the germline V gene are KGHSH and LQKENI. There are 14 residues in the CDR3. The CDR3 region has the DNA TGTGCCAGCTCACCAATGGCGGCCGGGGAGACCCAGTACTTC. As protein: CASSPMAAGETQYF.

The chain recombines TRBV9 with TRBJ2-1; no firm D call. The CDR3 runs to 16 residues. Germline lookup yields CDR1 SGDLS and CDR2 YYNGEE. Deletions cut 2 bases from V and 3 bases from J, with 15 bases between. The CDR3 region is CASSVSPQLGYNEQFF. Here the CDR3 DNA reads TGTGCCAGCAGCGTTAGCCCCCAGCTCGGCTACAATGAGCAGTTCTTC.

The chain combines TRBV4-1 with TRBJ1-1; possible D gene TRBD1, 5 bases. With 1 base removed from V and 4 bases from J, the gap between germline ends came to 19 bases. CDR3 length equals 17 residues. CDR1 and CDR2 (germline): MGHRA, YSYEKL. The CDR3 loop reads CASSQVGGSRYGTEAFF. CDR3 nucleotide sequence: TGCGCCAGCAGCCAAGTGGGGGGGTCCCGGTATGGCACTGAAGCTTTCTTT.

CDR3 DNA sequence: TGTGCCAGTAGTATAGCCTCCTTTCCGGGACAGGGCTTTCCTGGGGCCAACGTCCTGACTTTC. Translating gives CASSIASFPGQGFPGANVLTF. The J gene is TRBJ2-6, the V gene TRBV19, with 9 positions matching TRBD1. Per the germline V gene, CDR1 is LNHDA and CDR2 is SQIVND (reference sequence). V was clipped by 1 base and J by 2 bases; unmatched bases: 15. The CDR3 has 21 residues.